This T cell receptor beta chain emerged from a study of blood T cell repertoires in COVID-19. Study details: Nucleic acid was either cDNA or gDNA, and it came from T cells, B-cell-depleted T cells, or PBMCs.

Original processing methods: Nucleated cell number was recorded as an estimate derived from reference gene primer amplification. Libraries were prepared by immunoSEQ multiplex PCR; TCRdb keeps only in-frame clonotypes and omits some of them. D and trimming come from the DNA, and the V and J calls and clone size come from that table. This sample has approximately 210,000 clones; around three quarters occur once, and the top ten carry around 16%. This study enrolled people aged roughly 18 to 89 from about 24 US geographic areas. Assignments of participants to cohorts depended upon their own reported clinical history. The TCR sequence derives from a woman aged 50 to 65 with acute COVID-19. Sequencing used PBMCs or T cells enriched from blood (not recorded which).

The CDR3 loop is CASSPRQGSGGTLTDTQYF. The CDR3 coding sequence is TGTGCCAGCAGCCCCCGTCAAGGTAGCGGGGGGACCCTCACAGATACGCAGTATTTT. The rearrangement uses TRBV5-4 and TRBJ2-3; 10 bases agree with TRBD2. CDR1 is SGHNT, CDR2 YYREEE, per germline (reference sequence). The CDR3 totals 19 residues. The V gene end was trimmed by 4 bases and the J gene end by 2 bases; junction bases not matched to a gene: 16.